This T cell receptor (beta chain) was profiled in a study of blood T cell repertoires in COVID-19. Study at large: PBMCs, B-cell-depleted T cells, or T cells provided the cDNA or gDNA that made up the material.

Two negative PCRs, clearance, or symptom resolution were required of recovered Cohort 3 donors. Per the original data handling: Researchers report that nucleated cell counts were estimated from reference gene primer amplification. Sequencing was performed with immunoSEQ multiplex PCR; in TCRdb, only in-frame clones are kept and a portion is missing. V and J calls and clone size are copied from that table; D and trimming were computed from the DNA. The sample yields roughly 280,000 clones, about 88% seen once. The CDR3 contains 14 residues. V lost 8 bases, J lost 1 base, and 11 bases lay in between. Germline V gene data show CDR1 as LNHDA and CDR2 as SQIVND (reference sequence).

Specimen: PBMCs or T cells enriched from blood (not recorded which). The V call is TRBV19, the J call TRBJ2-2; the D is unclear. The source is a woman between 45 and 60 years old who had recovered from COVID-19. The CDR3 sequence: CASHRVLNTGELFF. The DNA for the CDR3 is TGTGCCAGTCATCGGGTATTGAACACCGGGGAGCTGTTTTTT.